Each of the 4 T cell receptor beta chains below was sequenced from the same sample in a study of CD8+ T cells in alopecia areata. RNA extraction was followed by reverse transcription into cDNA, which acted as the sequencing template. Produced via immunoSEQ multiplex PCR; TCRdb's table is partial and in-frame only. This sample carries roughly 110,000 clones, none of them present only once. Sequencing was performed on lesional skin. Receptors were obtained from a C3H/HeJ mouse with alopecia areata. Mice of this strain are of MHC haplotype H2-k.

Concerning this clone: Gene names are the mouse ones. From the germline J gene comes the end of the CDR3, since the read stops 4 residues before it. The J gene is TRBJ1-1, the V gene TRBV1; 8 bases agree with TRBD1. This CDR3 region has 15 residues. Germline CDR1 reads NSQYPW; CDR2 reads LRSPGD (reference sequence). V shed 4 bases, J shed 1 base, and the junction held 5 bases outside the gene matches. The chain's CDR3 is CTCSETGEGNTEVFF. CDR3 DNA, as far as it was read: TGCACCTGCAGTGAGACAGGGGAGGGAAACACA.

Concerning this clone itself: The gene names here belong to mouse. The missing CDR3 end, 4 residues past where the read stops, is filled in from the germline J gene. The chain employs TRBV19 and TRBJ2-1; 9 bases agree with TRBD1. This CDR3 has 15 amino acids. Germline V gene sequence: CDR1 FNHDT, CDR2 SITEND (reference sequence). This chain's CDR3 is CASSILQGARAEQFF. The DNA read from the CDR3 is TGTGCCAGCAGTATCTTACAGGGGGCGCGAGCT.

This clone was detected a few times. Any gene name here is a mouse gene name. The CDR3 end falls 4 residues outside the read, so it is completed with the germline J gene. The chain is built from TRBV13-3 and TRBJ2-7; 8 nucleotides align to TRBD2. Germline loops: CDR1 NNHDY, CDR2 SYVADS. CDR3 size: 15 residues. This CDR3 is CASSDFGGVFYEQYF. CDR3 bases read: TGTGCCAGCAGTGATTTTGGGGGGGTATTTTAT.

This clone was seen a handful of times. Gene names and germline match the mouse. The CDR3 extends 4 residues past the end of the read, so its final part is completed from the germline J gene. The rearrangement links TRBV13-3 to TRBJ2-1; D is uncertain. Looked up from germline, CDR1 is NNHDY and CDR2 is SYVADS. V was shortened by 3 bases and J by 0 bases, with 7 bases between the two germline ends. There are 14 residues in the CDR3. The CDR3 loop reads CASSAGSNYAEQFF. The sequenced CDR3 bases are TGTGCCAGCAGTGCAGGAAGTAACTATGCT.